Following are 10 T cell receptor beta chains from one sample sequenced in a study of T-cell memory formation after mild COVID-19. TCRdb redid the calling of the 5' RACE reads with MiXCR, one entry per CDR3 protein. The sample includes about 360,000 distinct CDR3 sequences, approximately 12% seen only once; the top ten take 20% to 25%. The specimen was PBMCs or a T cell subset sorted from them (not recorded which). These receptor sequences come from a man between 18 and 29 years old who had mild COVID-19 (a few samples of this study predate the infection). Cell type and time point are not known.

The chain links TRBV20-1 to TRBJ2-1; 7 nucleotides align to TRBD2. This CDR3 region has 16 residues. After removal of 0 bases from V and 10 bases from J, the junction contained 15 bases not matched to a gene. Germline V gene data show CDR1 as DFQATT and CDR2 as SNEGSKA (reference sequence). The CDR3 region is CSARDLGGTRLAEQFF. As DNA, the CDR3 is TGCAGTGCTAGAGATTTGGGGGGGACTCGCCTAGCGGAGCAGTTCTTC.

This sequence joins TRBV12-3 or TRBV12-4 and TRBJ2-2; D is perhaps TRBD1 or TRBD2 (5 bases each). The CDR3 totals 14 residues. The V end was cut by 7 bases, the J end by 4 bases, with 13 bases between. The CDR3 region is CASKNTGGTGELFF. The CDR3 DNA reads as TGTGCCAGCAAAAACACTGGGGGCACCGGGGAGCTGTTTTTT.

This clonotype was seen a few times. The genes are TRBV7-2 and TRBJ2-1; D is unclear. Germline V CDR1 and CDR2: SGHTA, FQGNSA. The CDR3 is made up of 15 amino acids. V was trimmed by 4 bases and J by 2 bases, leaving 12 bases between them. The chain's CDR3 is CASSYRAAPYNEQFF. Here the CDR3 DNA reads TGTGCCAGCAGCTACCGGGCCGCGCCCTACAATGAGCAGTTCTTC.

V usage is TRBV5-1 and J usage is TRBJ1-5; D is undetermined. Trimming took off 4 bases at V and 0 bases at J, with 11 bases between the two ends. Per the germline V gene, CDR1 is SGHRS and CDR2 is YFSETQ. The CDR3 loop spans 15 amino acids. The CDR3 region has the DNA TGCGCCAGCAGCCCGACCTCAAATAGCAATCAGCCCCAGCATTTT. Translating gives CASSPTSNSNQPQHF.

V usage is TRBV9 and J usage is TRBJ1-1; D remains ambiguous. V lost 4 bases and J 8 bases, leaving 15 bases between the germline ends. Germline CDR1 SGDLS, CDR2 YYNGEE. The CDR3 is made up of 13 amino acids. Written as DNA, the CDR3 is TGTGCCAGCAGCCCTCGCTGGGATTCAGAAGCTTTCTTT. Protein product: CASSPRWDSEAFF.

This clonotype was recorded many times. The rearrangement links TRBV6-2 or TRBV6-3 to TRBJ2-3, with D uncertain. The V end was cut by 6 bases, the J end by 6 bases, with 13 bases between. Per germline, CDR1 MNHEY and CDR2 SVGEGT. This CDR3 has 13 amino acids. DNA for the CDR3: TGTGCCAGCAGGGATTGGAGTTTGGATACGCAGTATTTT. It translates to CASRDWSLDTQYF.

This clonotype has a handful of counts. The chain uses TRBV29-1 and TRBJ2-5; a possible D gene is TRBD2 (6 bases). CDR1 is SQVTM, CDR2 ANQGSEA, per germline. Trimming cost V 8 bases and J 2 bases, with 9 bases left between them. The length of the CDR3 is 11 residues. This CDR3 is CSTGRQETQYF. Here the CDR3 DNA reads TGCAGCACCGGGAGACAAGAGACCCAGTACTTC.

This clonotype was detected many times. The V call is TRBV5-1, the J call TRBJ2-3, with a tentative D call TRBD1 (5 bases). With 2 bases removed from V and 0 bases from J, the gap between germline ends came to 10 bases. The CDR3 extends over 15 amino acids. Germline lookup yields CDR1 SGHRS and CDR2 YFSETQ. CDR3 nucleotide sequence: TGCGCCAGCAGCTTCGAAGACAGTAGCACAGATACGCAGTATTTT. As protein: CASSFEDSSTDTQYF.

This clonotype was counted between two and nine times. The chain recombines TRBV25-1 with TRBJ1-2; D not certain. CDR3 length: 14 amino acids. Trimming shortened V by 1 base and J by 11 bases, and 17 bases separated the two germline ends. Germline assignment: CDR1 MGHDK and CDR2 SYGVNS. CDR3 sequence: CASSEFVREGGYTF. The CDR3 DNA reads TGTGCCAGCAGTGAATTCGTCCGGGAGGGAGGGTACACCTTC.

The chain is built from TRBV20-1 and TRBJ1-5; maybe TRBD1 (5 bases). In germline, CDR1 is DFQATT, CDR2 SNEGSKA (reference sequence). V was cut by 3 bases and J by 6 bases, with 21 bases left in between. This CDR3 is built from 16 residues. As DNA, the CDR3 is TGCAGTGCTAGCCCCCAGGGCTCGGGAAGCGGTCAGCCCCAGCATTTT. This sequence encodes CSASPQGSGSGQPQHF.